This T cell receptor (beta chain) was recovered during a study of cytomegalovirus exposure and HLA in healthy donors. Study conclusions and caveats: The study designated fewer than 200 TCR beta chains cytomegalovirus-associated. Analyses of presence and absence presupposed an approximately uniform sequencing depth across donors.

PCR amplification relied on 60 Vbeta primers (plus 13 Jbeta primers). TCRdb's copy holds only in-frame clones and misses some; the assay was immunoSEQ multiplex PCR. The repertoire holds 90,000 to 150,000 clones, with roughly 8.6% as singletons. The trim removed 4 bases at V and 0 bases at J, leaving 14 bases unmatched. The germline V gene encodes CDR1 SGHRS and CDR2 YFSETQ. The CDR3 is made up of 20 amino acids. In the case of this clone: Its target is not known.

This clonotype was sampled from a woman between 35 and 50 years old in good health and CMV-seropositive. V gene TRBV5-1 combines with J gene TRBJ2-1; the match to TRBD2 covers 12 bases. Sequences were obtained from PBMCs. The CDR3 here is CASSMSSTSGGLSSYNEQFF. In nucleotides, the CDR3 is TGCGCCAGCAGCATGTCCTCGACTAGCGGGGGTTTAAGCTCCTACAATGAGCAGTTCTTC.